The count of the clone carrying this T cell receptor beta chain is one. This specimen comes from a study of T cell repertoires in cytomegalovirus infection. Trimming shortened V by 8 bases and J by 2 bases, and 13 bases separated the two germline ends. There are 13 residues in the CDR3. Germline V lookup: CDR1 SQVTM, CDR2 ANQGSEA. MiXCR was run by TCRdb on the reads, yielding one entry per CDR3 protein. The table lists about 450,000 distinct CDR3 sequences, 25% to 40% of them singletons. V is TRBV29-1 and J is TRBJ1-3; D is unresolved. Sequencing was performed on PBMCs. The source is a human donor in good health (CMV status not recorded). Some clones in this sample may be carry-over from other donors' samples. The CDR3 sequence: CSYSYGAGNTIYF. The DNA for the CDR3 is TGCAGCTATTCCTACGGAGCTGGAAACACCATATATTTT.